These 24 T cell receptor beta chains were sequenced from one sample in a study of T cell clonality in common variable immunodeficiency. Sequencing used immunoSEQ multiplex PCR; TCRdb keeps in-frame clones, though not all of them. The table lists around 17,000 clones, with no singletons. Study-level results: Reportedly, TCR beta sequences from common variable immunodeficiency showed fewer deletions and N-nucleotide insertions.

Their cognate antigens are unknown. The sequencing input was peripheral blood mononuclear cells. The receptors originated from a human donor with common variable immunodeficiency.

At least ten counts were recorded for this clone. Read data end 3 residues before the CDR3 end; the end is taken from the germline J gene. V and J are TRBV7-8 and TRBJ1-2, with 8 bases identical to TRBD1. Per the germline V gene, CDR1 is SGHVS and CDR2 is FQNEAQ. The length of the CDR3 is 17 residues. Unmatched junction bases numbered 14, after V lost 1 base and J lost 7 bases. Partial CDR3 DNA: TGTGCCAGCAGCTTAGGTAGAGGACAGGGCCCGGTGGGTGGC. Translation gives CASSLGRGQGPVGG. The whole CDR3 is CASSLGRGQGPVGGYTF.

Many counts were recorded for this clone. The read halts 3 residues ahead of the CDR3 end, with the missing end drawn from the germline J gene. The J gene is TRBJ2-7, the V gene TRBV6-2 or TRBV6-3, with 9 bases matching TRBD2. Losses at the gene ends were 0 bases for V and 0 bases for J; bases not matched to a gene: 6. The CDR3 spans 17 residues. Germline V gene data show CDR1 as MNHEY and CDR2 as SVGEGT. The CDR3 reads CASSYSIGLAPSYEQYF. The CDR3 bases that were read are TGTGCCAGCAGTTACTCGATAGGACTAGCGCCCTCCTACGAG.

A remark on this clone: The observed sequence ends 3 residues before the CDR3 terminus, with the missing tail filled in from the germline J gene. V and J are TRBV2 and TRBJ2-6; D unclear. This CDR3 is 15 amino acids long. The germline V gene has CDR1 SNHLY and CDR2 FYNNEI. V dropped 2 bases and J dropped 2 bases, with 7 bases sitting between them. The CDR3: CASSETTPGANVLTF. The part of the CDR3 DNA that was read is TGTGCCAGCAGTGAAACCACTCCTGGGGCCAACGTC. The full variable domain, in which reference TRBV2 and TRBJ2-6 provide the parts outside the CDR3, is EPEVTQTPSHQVTQMGQEVILRCVPISNHLYFYWYRQILGQKVEFLVSFYNNEISEKSEIFDDQFSVERPDGSNFTLKIRSTKLEDSAMYFCASSETTPGANVLTFGAGSRLTVL.

Only a few counts were recorded for this clone. The read falls 3 residues short of the CDR3 end, and the missing part is taken from the germline J gene. The rearrangement uses TRBV5-1 and TRBJ2-1, with TRBD2 identical over 11 bases. V trimming: 4 bases; J trimming: 8 bases; junction bases outside the gene matches: 11. The CDR3 is made up of 16 amino acids. Germline V gene sequence: CDR1 SGHRS, CDR2 YFSETQ. CDR3 bases read: TGCGCCAGCAGCACCCGGTTTAGCGGGGGGGCCGATGAG. This encodes CASSTRFSGGADE. The entire CDR3 is CASSTRFSGGADEQFF.

Ten or more counts support this clone. Sequencing ends 3 residues short of the CDR3 end; the germline J gene provides the rest. This sequence joins TRBV19 and TRBJ2-7; 7 positions agree with TRBD1. The trim removed 6 bases at V and 3 bases at J, leaving 5 bases unmatched. The CDR3 contains 13 residues. Germline V gene lookup returns CDR1 LNHDA and CDR2 SQIVND (reference sequence). The part of the CDR3 DNA that was read is TGTGCCAGTAGCGATAACAGGGGCTACGAG. Its protein product is CASSDNRGYE. The full CDR3 sequence reads CASSDNRGYEQYF.

This clone has just a few counts. The DNA ends 3 residues before the CDR3 does, and the rest of the CDR3 is filled in from the germline J gene. The chain has TRBV20-1 and TRBJ2-5, with 9 nucleotides matching TRBD2. V gave up 0 bases and J gave up 4 bases; unmatched junction bases: 12. Looked up from germline, CDR1 is DFQATT and CDR2 is SNEGSKA (reference sequence). This CDR3 is built from 17 residues. Incomplete CDR3 DNA: TGCAGTGCTAGAGATCCCGAGCGGGAGGTCGTGGGAGAGACC. As protein: CSARDPEREVVGET. The CDR3 in full is CSARDPEREVVGETQYF.

This clone was seen only a few times. This CDR3 is CASSPRRVYGYTF. The CDR3 DNA, read in part, is TGTGCCAGCAGCCCCAGGCGGGTGTATGGC. The chain uses TRBV7-2 and TRBJ1-2; D is unclear. The read ends 3 residues shy of where the CDR3 ends; the end is completed using the germline J gene. The germline V gene has CDR1 SGHTA and CDR2 FQGNSA. V lost 5 bases and J 5 bases, leaving 12 bases between the germline ends. CDR3 length: 13 residues.

Worth noting for this clone: Coverage ceases 3 residues before the CDR3 finishes, and the germline J gene fills in the end. The rearrangement uses TRBV19 and TRBJ1-6, with 8 bases lining up with TRBD1. This CDR3 has 14 residues. V shed 5 bases and J 9 bases; nucleotides not matched to a gene: 6. Germline V gene data show CDR1 as LNHDA and CDR2 as SQIVND (reference sequence). This chain's CDR3 is CASSSQGASSPLHF. Incomplete CDR3 DNA: TGTGCCAGTAGTTCTCAGGGGGCCAGTTCACCC. Filled out from reference TRBV19 and TRBJ1-6, the complete variable domain reads DGGITQSPKYLFRKEGQNVTLSCEQNLNHDAMYWYRQDPGQGLRLIYYSQIVNDFQKGDIAEGYSVSREKKESFPLTVTSAQKNPTAFYLCASSSQGASSPLHFGNGTRLTVT.

This clone came up many times. The CDR3 spells CASLRQVSTGELFF. The covered CDR3 bases are TGTGCCAGCCTTAGGCAGGTATCCACCGGGGAG. The chain is built from TRBV5-8 and TRBJ2-2; D uncertain. The read falls 3 residues short of the CDR3 end, and the missing part is taken from the germline J gene. CDR3 size: 14 residues. V was shortened by 7 bases and J by 4 bases, with 14 bases between the two germline ends. Germline V gene sequence: CDR1 SGHTS, CDR2 YDEGEE.

This clone was detected ten times or more. The observed sequence ends 3 residues before the CDR3 terminus, with the missing tail filled in from the germline J gene. The chain joins TRBV29-1 to TRBJ1-4, with a possible D match to TRBD1 (6 bases). Looked up from germline, CDR1 is SQVTM and CDR2 is ANQGSEA. With 7 bases removed from V and 5 bases from J, the gap between germline ends came to 11 bases. There are 12 residues in the CDR3. The CDR3 spells CSAGTQNEKLFF. The sequenced CDR3 bases are TGCAGCGCCGGGACACAAAATGAAAAA.

This clone has ten or more counts. Sequencing ends 3 residues short of the CDR3 end; the germline J gene provides the rest. The chain uses TRBV6-1 and TRBJ1-2, with D maybe TRBD1 (6 bases). Germline V gives CDR1 MNHNS, CDR2 SASEGT. V dropped 2 bases and J dropped 2 bases, with 12 bases sitting between them. The CDR3 is 15 residues long. CDR3 in amino acids: CASSEFYRANYGYTF. The DNA read from the CDR3 is TGTGCCAGCAGTGAATTTTACAGGGCCAACTATGGC.

Comment on this clone: The read ends 3 residues before the CDR3 terminus; that terminus is restored from the germline J gene. The chain combines TRBV2 with TRBJ2-1, with a tentative D call TRBD2 (6 bases). The CDR3 is 15 amino acids. Trimming left V 6 bases short and J 4 bases short, with 16 bases between. The germline gives CDR1 SNHLY, CDR2 FYNNEI. CDR3 residues: CASREVGLRYNEQFF. The part of the CDR3 DNA that was read is TGTGCCAGCAGGGAGGTGGGACTGAGGTACAATGAG.

A word on this clone: Coverage ceases 3 residues before the CDR3 finishes, and the germline J gene fills in the end. The rearrangement links TRBV5-1 to TRBJ2-5, with 12 bases fitting TRBD2. The CDR3 has 14 residues. V gave up 4 bases and J gave up 5 bases; unmatched junction bases: 3. CDR1 is SGHRS, CDR2 YFSETQ, per germline. The CDR3 bases that were read are TGCGCCAGCAGCCCTGGACTAGCGGGGGAGACC. Its protein product is CASSPGLAGET. The complete CDR3 protein is CASSPGLAGETQYF.

A word on this clone: The read comes to an end 3 residues before the CDR3 does, leaving the germline J gene to fill in the end. This chain links TRBV19 with TRBJ1-6; weak D call: TRBD1 (6 bases). CDR1 LNHDA and CDR2 SQIVND come from the germline V gene (reference sequence). V was pared by 5 bases and J by 0 bases, with 11 bases between. The CDR3 totals 16 residues. Partial CDR3 DNA: TGTGCCAGTAGTCCACAGGGAAACTCCTATAATTCACCC. Translation: CASSPQGNSYNSP. The CDR3 reads in full as CASSPQGNSYNSPLHF.

This clone was detected ten times or more. The read finishes 3 residues shy of the CDR3 end, and the germline J gene is used to complete it. V gene TRBV18 combines with J gene TRBJ1-6; 7 nucleotides agree with TRBD1. Trimming at V came to 4 bases and at J to 4 bases, leaving 10 bases not matched to a gene. Looked up from germline, CDR1 is KGHSH and CDR2 is LQKENI. This CDR3 comprises 17 residues. Partial CDR3 DNA: TGTGCCAGCTCACTCTACTCCGGGACAGCTTATAATTCACCC. Encoded protein: CASSLYSGTAYNSP. The complete CDR3 protein is CASSLYSGTAYNSPLHF. Using reference TRBV18 and TRBJ1-6 for the parts outside the CDR3, the full variable domain is NAGVMQNPRHLVRRRGQEARLRCSPMKGHSHVYWYRQLPEEGLKFMVYLQKENIIDESGMPKERFSAEFPKEGPSILRIQQVVRGDSAAYFCASSLYSGTAYNSPLHFGNGTRLTVT.

This clone showed up many times. The read gets to within 3 residues of the CDR3 end, and the germline J gene fills in the rest. The chain recombines TRBV19 with TRBJ2-2; 8 bases fit TRBD1. V lost 7 bases, J lost 6 bases, and 10 bases stayed unmatched. The CDR3 spans 15 residues. Germline lookup yields CDR1 LNHDA and CDR2 SQIVND (reference sequence). CDR3 DNA, as far as it was read: TGTGCCAGTAAGGGGACAGGTGTAGATGCCGGGGAG. Protein: CASKGTGVDAGE. The whole CDR3 protein is CASKGTGVDAGELFF.

Concerning this clone itself: The CDR3 goes on 3 residues after the read ends, and that part is filled in from the germline J gene. The genes are TRBV20-1 and TRBJ2-5; 15 nucleotides line up with TRBD2. V shed 2 bases, J shed 5 bases, and the junction held 9 bases outside the gene matches. From germline, CDR1 is DFQATT and CDR2 SNEGSKA (reference sequence). The CDR3 runs to 17 residues. CDR3 sequence: CSARSPGLAGGAETQYF. The sequenced CDR3 bases are TGCAGTGCTAGATCTCCGGGACTAGCGGGGGGTGCGGAGACC.

A note on this clone: The missing CDR3 end, 3 residues past where the read stops, is filled in from the germline J gene. The V call is TRBV6-2 or TRBV6-3, the J call TRBJ2-3; 14 positions agree with TRBD2. The junction had 5 bases not matched to a gene; V was cut back by 6 bases and J by 6 bases. Germline CDR1 is MNHEY and CDR2 is SVGEGT. The CDR3 contains 15 residues. CDR3 sequence: CASRRLAGGPDTQYF. CDR3 bases read: TGTGCCAGCAGGCGACTAGCGGGAGGGCCTGATACG.

About this clone itself: From the germline J gene comes the end of the CDR3, since the read stops 3 residues before it. This chain uses TRBV18 with TRBJ2-1; 7 nucleotides match TRBD2. The junction had 9 bases not matched to a gene; V was cut back by 8 bases and J by 2 bases. Germline lookup yields CDR1 KGHSH and CDR2 LQKENI. This CDR3 region has 15 residues. CDR3 DNA (partial): TGTGCCAGCACCCCTGGGGGGGGAGCCTACAATGAG. Translated, it gives CASTPGGGAYNE. The CDR3, in full, reads CASTPGGGAYNEQFF.

This clone has more than one count but fewer than ten. Read coverage stops 3 residues before the CDR3 terminus; the germline J gene supplies the remainder. The gene calls are TRBV2 and TRBJ2-7, with D perhaps matching TRBD1 (6 bases). There are 14 residues in the CDR3. Between the trimmed V and J ends, which lost 6 bases and 1 base, there was a span of 13 bases. Germline V gene data show CDR1 as SNHLY and CDR2 as FYNNEI. The CDR3 loop reads CASSEQGSSYEQYF. The covered CDR3 bases are TGTGCCAGCAGCGAGCAGGGGTCTTCCTACGAG.

This clone appeared many times. The read terminates 3 residues ahead of where the CDR3 ends, so the germline J gene completes it. V and J are TRBV7-2 and TRBJ2-1; 11 bases are a match to TRBD1. J was trimmed by 8 bases and V by 5 bases; bases with no gene match: 8. From germline, CDR1 is SGHTA and CDR2 FQGNSA. CDR3 length: 15 amino acids. The CDR3 region is CASSPPDRGPYEQFF. The CDR3 bases that were read are TGTGCCAGCAGCCCACCGGACAGGGGGCCGTATGAG.

Points on this clone: Read coverage stops 3 residues before the CDR3 terminus; the germline J gene supplies the remainder. V usage is TRBV11-2 and J usage is TRBJ2-1; the match to TRBD2 covers 7 bases. This CDR3 is 15 amino acids long. Germline V lookup: CDR1 SGHAT, CDR2 FQNNGV. V lost 4 bases to trimming and J lost 3 bases; unmatched junction nucleotides: 6. The part of the CDR3 DNA that was read is TGTGCCAGCAGCTCTCCACTAGCGCACTACAATGAG. This gives the protein CASSSPLAHYNE. The full CDR3 reads CASSSPLAHYNEQFF.

This clone turned up a few times. The read ends 3 residues before the CDR3 terminus; that terminus is restored from the germline J gene. V gene TRBV18 combines with J gene TRBJ2-7; the match to TRBD1 covers 10 bases. There are 16 residues in the CDR3. The germline V gene encodes CDR1 KGHSH and CDR2 LQKENI. V shed 4 bases and J 2 bases; nucleotides not matched to a gene: 8. The covered CDR3 bases are TGTGCCAGCTCACAACCCCTCGGGACAGGGGCCTACGAG. It specifies CASSQPLGTGAYE. The full CDR3 sequence reads CASSQPLGTGAYEQYF.

Notes on this clone: The CDR3 end falls 3 residues outside the read, so it is completed with the germline J gene. The chain combines TRBV2 with TRBJ2-3; TRBD1 aligns across 7 bases. Germline-derived CDR1 and CDR2 are SNHLY and FYNNEI. This CDR3 has 13 residues. The covered CDR3 bases are TGTGCCAGCAAGGGGACAGCCGTAGGGACG. Protein: CASKGTAVGT. The CDR3 in its entirety is CASKGTAVGTQYF.